Listed here is a single T cell receptor (beta chain). Its specific antigen is unknown. Nothing much larger sits one base from this clone, and base qualities are not available. The collaborating institutions used their own protocols to collect whole blood in K2EDTA tubes. For TCRbeta analysis, collaborator samples were shipped as frozen whole blood, as isolated PBMCs, or as DNA extracted from either sample type. The sample belongs to a study of blood T cell repertoires in COVID-19 (TCRdb year 2020). Concerning the study at large: Samples covering the acute and convalescent phases of COVID-19 were provided by collaborators in the United States, Italy and Spain. The dataset comprised deeply sampled blood TCRbeta repertoires from subjects exposed to, actively infected with, or recovered from COVID-19. The prospective study material was composed of cDNA or gDNA derived from T cells, B-cell-depleted T cells, or PBMCs. A freely available public database, intended as a resource for researchers studying the immune response to SARS-CoV-2, is where the repertoires were released. Sample metadata almost always included a de-identified subject ID, COVID-19 status, age in years and sex. Samples were obtained from the ongoing ImmuneRACE study (first 160 participants) and from about 1,300 subjects provided by 6 global collaborators. HLA class I and class II types, where available, came from metadata supplied by the sample provider rather than from assay-based typing.

The junction shows trimming of 0 bases on V and 2 bases on J, plus 9 bases between the germline ends. The germline V gene gives CDR1 as SGDLS and CDR2 as YYNGEE. The CDR3 spans 14 residues, from the cysteine through the phenylalanine. The CDR3 DNA has 42 bases and is translated from base 1. Overall study results and their limits: The quantity of clinical and demographic metadata differed by source and by participant and was supplied without curation.

TCRbeta CDR3 regions were amplified from genomic DNA by means of the immunoSEQ Assay, a bias-controlled multiplex PCR. Regarding the original processing steps: The number of nucleated cells in each sample was estimated by amplification of reference gene primers within the assay. Sequence reads were collapsed and filtered to measure the absolute abundance of every unique TCRbeta CDR3 rearrangement. For each sample, productive Simpson clonality was calculated as the square root of Simpson's diversity index over productive rearrangements. TCRdb's version of the immuneACCESS table is confined to in-frame rearrangements and falls short of the full clone set. An unresolved V gene accounts for under half of the shortfall where checked; the remainder is of unknown origin. From that table come the V and J calls and clone size; the DNA was used to work out D and trimming. In all, the sample holds tens of thousands of clones, and 90% of those were seen once. Roughly 9.7% of the sample rests with the top ten.

Sequenced input: peripheral blood. Recombination connected TRBV9 to TRBJ2-7, with a weak D call of TRBD2 (6 bases match). The receptor was derived from a human donor in a cohort sampled during active COVID-19. DNA sequence: TGTGCCAGCAGCGTAGTTGCGGGACCCTACGAGCAGTACTTC. Translated, this gives CASSVVAGPYEQYF. Extended through the reference TRBV9 and TRBJ2-7 proteins, this CDR3 yields the full variable domain: DSGVTQTPKHLITATGQRVTLRCSPRSGDLSVYWYQQSLDQGLQFLIQYYNGEERAKGNILERFSAQQFPDLHSELNLSSLELGDSALYFCASSVVAGPYEQYFGPGTRLTVT.